This T cell receptor beta chain was captured in a study of regulatory T cells in long-lasting Graves disease. Study details: Persistent cases were those of Graves' disease that involved over 5 years of antithyroid drugs with positive TSH receptor antibodies. Study observations and caveats: Those with persistent Graves' had less TCR diversity than newly diagnosed patients. The study found TRBV28, TRBJ1-2 and TRBJ2-5 favored in persistent disease.

Indicated time point: persistent/refractory GD, antithyroid drugs over 5 years with positive TRAb. The TCR library was made from RNA extracted from PBMCs. Researchers made TCR beta libraries by using iRepertoire HTBI primers and running Arm-PCR on CDR3 regions. Using its own MiXCR run on the multiplex PCR reads, TCRdb lists one record per CDR3 protein. The sample holds under 500,000 distinct CDR3 sequences, roughly 20% seen once. Turning to this clonotype: Antigen: not known. The junction shows a germline mismatch at one end, possibly a read error.

Germline CDR1 and CDR2: SGHAT and FQDESV (reference sequence). There are 14 residues in the CDR3. The chain employs TRBV11-1 and TRBJ1-3; no clear D gene. This TCR came from a female donor with Graves disease. Here the sequenced sample was peripheral blood mononuclear cells (PBMCs), taken when the disease was refractory, from a patient treated with antithyroid drugs. The CDR3, as DNA: TGTGTCAGCAGTTTGGGAGAACCTGGAAACACCATATATTTT. Protein: CVSSLGEPGNTIYF.